The rows below give T cell receptor beta chains drawn from one sample of a study of technical replicates of blood from a handful of donors. The method was immunoSEQ multiplex PCR; TCRdb's version includes in-frame clones alone and lacks a portion of them. This table has fewer than 95,000 clones, about 94% appearing once. The sample consisted of T cells isolated from PBMCs. Every receptor here comes from a human donor in good health. CDR3s leave out the opening cysteine and the closing phenylalanine or tryptophan.

J: TRBJ1-1; V: TRBV4-2; CDR3: ASSQGQGNTEAF
J: TRBJ1-2; V: TRBV19; CDR3: ASRQGLNYGYT
J: TRBJ2-3; V: TRBV27; CDR3: ASSFYGTGVSDTQY
J: TRBJ1-1; V: TRBV4-1; CDR3: ASSPRGGSRNTEAF
J: TRBJ2-7; V: TRBV5-4; CDR3: ASSPGTSVSEQY
J: TRBJ1-1; V: TRBV28; CDR3: ASSATGTEAF
J: TRBJ2-1; V: TRBV28; CDR3: ASSVLAGVVEQF
J: TRBJ1-4; V: TRBV10-2; CDR3: ASSEFDRGQGKLF
J: TRBJ1-5; V: TRBV7-8; CDR3: ASSPSNSYQPQH
J: TRBJ2-1; V: TRBV2; CDR3: ASSEDGGLGNEQF
J: TRBJ2-2; V: TRBV27; CDR3: ASTTLAANTGELF